The 15 T cell receptor beta chains presented below share a single source sample, sequenced in a study of blood T cell repertoires in COVID-19. Sequencing was performed with immunoSEQ multiplex PCR; in TCRdb, only in-frame clones are kept and a portion is missing. Seen here are approximately 260,000 clones, 80% to 90% observed once, and the top ten hold approximately 11%. Sequences were obtained from peripheral blood. The source of these receptors is a woman between 65 and 79 years old with acute or convalescent COVID-19.

V is TRBV6-6 and J is TRBJ1-1; 12 bases agree with TRBD1. Trimming cost V 6 bases and J 7 bases; bases outside gene matches: 21. Per germline, CDR1 MNHNY and CDR2 SVGAGI (reference sequence). The CDR3 spans 19 residues. CDR3 DNA sequence: TGTGCCAGCAGCTCCCAGCCTGGGACAGGGGGCGAGGGAAGTAATGAAGCTTTCTTT. Protein: CASSSQPGTGGEGSNEAFF.

The chain is built from TRBV19 and TRBJ1-4; D not certain. Trimming left V 3 bases short and J 4 bases short, with 12 bases between. Germline-derived CDR1 and CDR2 are LNHDA and SQIVND (reference sequence). The CDR3 is made up of 15 amino acids. CDR3 DNA sequence: TGTGCCAGTAGTATGGAGGGCCTCAATAATGAAAAACTGTTTTTT. Encoded protein: CASSMEGLNNEKLFF.

V gene TRBV20-1 combines with J gene TRBJ2-3; possibly TRBD2 for D (7 bases). The CDR3 spans 11 residues. Germline V CDR1 and CDR2: DFQATT, SNEGSKA (reference sequence). The V gene lost 5 bases and the J gene lost 12 bases, with 15 bases spanning the gap. This CDR3 reads CSAWGGPVQYF. For the CDR3, the DNA is TGCAGTGCTTGGGGGGGGCCCGTTCAGTATTTT.

This clone was seen more than once but under ten times. This chain uses TRBV5-1 with TRBJ2-2; D is uncertain. This CDR3 is 14 amino acids long. V was trimmed by 1 base and J by 4 bases, leaving 8 bases between them. The germline gives CDR1 SGHRS, CDR2 YFSETQ. CDR3 region: CASSLFESTGELFF. Written as DNA, the CDR3 is TGCGCCAGCAGCTTGTTTGAGAGCACCGGGGAGCTGTTTTTT. The variable domain in full, with the rest retrieved from reference TRBV5-1 and TRBJ2-2, is KAGVTQTPRYLIKTRGQQVTLSCSPISGHRSVSWYQQTPGQGLQFLFEYFSETQRNKGNFPGRFSGRQFSNSRSEMNVSTLELGDSALYLCASSLFESTGELFFGEGSRLTVL.

The V and J genes are TRBV27 and TRBJ1-1; no firm D call. The CDR3 contains 12 residues. The germline gives CDR1 MNHEY, CDR2 SMNVEV (reference sequence). Trimming shortened V by 6 bases and J by 6 bases, and 11 bases separated the two germline ends. In DNA, the CDR3 is TGTGCCAGCAGCCACGGCGGTGCTGAAGCTTTCTTT. Translation: CASSHGGAEAFF.

The chain carries TRBV5-6 and TRBJ2-5; TRBD1 is a possible D gene (6 bases). Germline lookup yields CDR1 SGHDT and CDR2 YYEEEE. V dropped 0 bases and J dropped 7 bases, with 10 bases sitting between them. This CDR3 is built from 13 residues. The CDR3 sequence: CASSLAQGRTQYF. In DNA form, the CDR3 reads TGTGCCAGCAGCTTGGCACAGGGTAGGACCCAGTACTTC.

The chain has TRBV6-5 and TRBJ1-4, with D maybe TRBD1 (6 bases). The length of the CDR3 is 16 residues. Looked up from germline, CDR1 is MNHEY and CDR2 is SVGAGI. With 0 bases removed from V and 7 bases from J, the gap between germline ends came to 15 bases. The CDR3 region is CASSYSNTGRVEKLFF. Written as DNA, the CDR3 is TGTGCCAGCAGTTACTCTAATACAGGGAGGGTTGAAAAACTGTTTTTT.

This chain uses TRBV30 with TRBJ2-7, with D possibly being TRBD2 (7 bases). V was pared by 6 bases and J by 0 bases, with 15 bases between. Germline V gives CDR1 GTSNPN, CDR2 SVGIG (reference sequence). The CDR3 is made up of 14 amino acids. The CDR3 bases are TGTGCCTGTAAAGTGGGGGGGGCCTCCTACGAGCAGTACTTC. It encodes CACKVGGASYEQYF.

V usage is TRBV6-5 and J usage is TRBJ2-3; a weak D match, TRBD2 (6 bases). Germline CDR1 MNHEY, CDR2 SVGAGI. V gave up 4 bases and J gave up 7 bases, with 18 bases separating them. The CDR3 runs 15 residues. This CDR3 reads CASSFRDSPGYTQYF. The CDR3 coding sequence is TGTGCCAGCAGTTTCCGGGACTCCCCTGGATATACGCAGTATTTT.

This clone has just a few counts. This chain uses TRBV2 with TRBJ2-3, with 11 positions matching TRBD2. The CDR3 length is 15 residues. V gave up 8 bases and J gave up 4 bases; unmatched junction bases: 8. The germline gives CDR1 SNHLY, CDR2 FYNNEI. For the CDR3, the DNA is TGTGCCAGCCGAGGCAATAGCGGGGGGGCAGATACGCAGTATTTT. This translates into CASRGNSGGADTQYF.

The chain employs TRBV12-3 or TRBV12-4 and TRBJ1-2, with a possible D match to TRBD1 (6 bases). V lost 1 base, J lost 6 bases, and 9 bases lay in between. The CDR3 has 13 amino acids. The CDR3 DNA follows: TGTGCCAGCAGTTTAGACAGGGCCCATGGCTACACCTTC. This encodes CASSLDRAHGYTF.

Written as DNA, the CDR3 is TGCGCCAGCAGCCAAGGGGCGCTAGCGGGGGCGCGCAATGAGCAGTTCTTC. It codes for CASSQGALAGARNEQFF. The genes are TRBV4-1 and TRBJ2-1; TRBD2 agrees at 10 bases. The J segment lost 6 bases and the V segment lost 1 base, leaving 9 bases of the junction unmatched. Germline assignment: CDR1 MGHRA and CDR2 YSYEKL. The CDR3 covers 17 residues.

The chain carries TRBV14 and TRBJ2-1; 13 bases fit TRBD2. Unmatched junction bases numbered 16, after V lost 1 base and J lost 4 bases. Germline values: CDR1 SGHDN, CDR2 FVKESK. This CDR3 is 21 amino acids long. The CDR3 sequence is CASSQALRLAGGTGHYNEQFF. The CDR3 DNA follows: TGTGCCAGCAGCCAAGCCCTCCGACTAGCGGGGGGTACCGGCCATTACAATGAGCAGTTCTTC.

This clone was detected only once. This chain links TRBV5-8 with TRBJ2-6; 8 positions agree with TRBD1. Germline V CDR1 and CDR2: SGHTS, YDEGEE. The CDR3 is made up of 18 amino acids. V lost 3 bases to trimming and J lost 1 base; unmatched junction nucleotides: 9. The CDR3 loop reads CASSWGTGERSGANVLTF. In DNA, the CDR3 is TGTGCCAGCAGCTGGGGGACAGGAGAACGGTCTGGGGCCAACGTCCTGACTTTC.

The V call is TRBV7-9, the J call TRBJ1-1, with D unresolved. The CDR3 has 11 residues. Germline V CDR1 and CDR2: SEHNR, FQNEAQ (reference sequence). Trimming shortened V by 4 bases and J by 6 bases, and 6 bases separated the two germline ends. The DNA for the CDR3 is TGTGCCAGCAGCTGGGCTCCTGAAGCTTTCTTT. Translated, it gives CASSWAPEAFF.